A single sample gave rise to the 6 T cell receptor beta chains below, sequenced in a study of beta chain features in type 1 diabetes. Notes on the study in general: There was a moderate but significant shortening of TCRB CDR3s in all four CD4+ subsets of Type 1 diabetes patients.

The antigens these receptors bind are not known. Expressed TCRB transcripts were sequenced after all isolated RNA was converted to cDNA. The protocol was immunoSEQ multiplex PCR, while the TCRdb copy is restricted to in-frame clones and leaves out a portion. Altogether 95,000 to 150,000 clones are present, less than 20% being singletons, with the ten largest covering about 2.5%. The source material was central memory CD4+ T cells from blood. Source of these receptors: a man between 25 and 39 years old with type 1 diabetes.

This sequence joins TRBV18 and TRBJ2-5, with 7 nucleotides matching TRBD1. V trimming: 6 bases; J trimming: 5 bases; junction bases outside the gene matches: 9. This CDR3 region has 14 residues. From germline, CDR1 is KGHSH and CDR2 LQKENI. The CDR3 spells CASSQPGGWETQYF. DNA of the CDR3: TGTGCCAGCTCTCAACCAGGGGGTTGGGAGACCCAGTACTTC.

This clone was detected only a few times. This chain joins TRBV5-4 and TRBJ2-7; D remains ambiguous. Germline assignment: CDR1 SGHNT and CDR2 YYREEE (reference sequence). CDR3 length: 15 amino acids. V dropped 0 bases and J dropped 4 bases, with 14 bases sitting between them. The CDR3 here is CASSLEGSGPYEQYF. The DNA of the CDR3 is TGTGCCAGCAGCTTGGAGGGCAGTGGTCCATACGAGCAGTACTTC.

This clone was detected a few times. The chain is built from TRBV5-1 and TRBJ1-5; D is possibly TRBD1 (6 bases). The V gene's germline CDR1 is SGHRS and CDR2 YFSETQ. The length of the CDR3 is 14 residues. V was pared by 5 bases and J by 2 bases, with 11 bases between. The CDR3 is CASSRAGGNQPQHF. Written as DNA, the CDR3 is TGCGCCAGCAGTCGGGCAGGGGGCAATCAGCCCCAGCATTTT.

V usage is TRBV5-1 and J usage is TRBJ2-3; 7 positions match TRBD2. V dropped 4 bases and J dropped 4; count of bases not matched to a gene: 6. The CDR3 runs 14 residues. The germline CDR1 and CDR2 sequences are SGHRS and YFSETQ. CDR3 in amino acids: CASSLAERADTQYF. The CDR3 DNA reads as TGCGCCAGCAGCCTAGCGGAAAGGGCAGATACGCAGTATTTT.

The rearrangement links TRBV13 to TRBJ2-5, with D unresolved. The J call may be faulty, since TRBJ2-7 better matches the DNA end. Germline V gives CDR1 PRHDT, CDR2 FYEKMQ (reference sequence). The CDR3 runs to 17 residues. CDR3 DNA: TGTGCCAGCAGCTTAGGCCGAGCTTCCTCCTTTTCCTACGAGCAGTACTTC. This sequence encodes CASSLGRASSFSYEQYF.

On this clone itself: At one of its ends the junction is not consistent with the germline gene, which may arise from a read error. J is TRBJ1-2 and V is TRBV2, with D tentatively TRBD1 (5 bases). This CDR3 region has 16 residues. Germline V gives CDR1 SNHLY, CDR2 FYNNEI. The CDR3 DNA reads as TGTGCCAGCAGGGGGCTGCACGGAATAGCTAACTATGGCTACGCCTTC. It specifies CASRGLHGIANYGYAF.